The rows below give T cell receptor beta chains drawn from one sample of a study. TCRdb reprocessed the RT-PCR reads via MiXCR and lists one record per CDR3 protein. Of hundreds of thousands of distinct CDR3 sequences listed, 12% to 15% are singletons. What was sequenced was memory CD4+ T cells from blood. These receptors all stem from a female donor in good health, serving as a healthy control. CDR3s include the opening cysteine and the closing phenylalanine or tryptophan. D genes are given only for firm matches. Not every row has a clone size; where given, it reads once, few, many or a size class.

D gene: TRBD1
clone size: few
J gene: TRBJ1-4
V gene: TRBV20-1
CDR3 protein: CSATGTGGSEKLFF
CDR3 DNA: TGCAGTGCTACGGGGACAGGGGGCAGTGAAAAACTGTTTTTT

D gene: .
clone size: .
J gene: TRBJ2-5
V gene: TRBV7-9
CDR3 protein: CASSPPPAGLRTQYF
CDR3 DNA: TGTGCCAGCAGCCCCCCCCCGGCAGGGCTTCGGACCCAGTACTTC

D gene: .
clone size: once
J gene: TRBJ1-1
V gene: TRBV3-1
CDR3 protein: CASSCRETSAEAFF
CDR3 DNA: TGTGCCAGCAGTTGCAGGGAGACTTCTGCTGAAGCTTTCTTT

D gene: .
clone size: .
J gene: TRBJ2-2
V gene: TRBV3-1
CDR3 protein: CASSQDGRHTGELFF
CDR3 DNA: TGTGCCAGCAGCCAAGACGGCAGACACACCGGGGAGCTGTTTTTT

D gene: TRBD1
clone size: .
J gene: TRBJ1-1
V gene: TRBV29-1
CDR3 protein: CSVIGQGPIMNTEAFF
CDR3 DNA: TGCAGCGTTATTGGACAGGGACCAATTATGAACACTGAAGCTTTCTTT

D gene: .
clone size: many
J gene: TRBJ2-7
V gene: TRBV12-3/TRBV12-4
CDR3 protein: CASSFQGLHEQYF
CDR3 DNA: TGTGCCAGCAGTTTCCAAGGCTTACACGAGCAGTACTTC

D gene: TRBD1
clone size: .
J gene: TRBJ2-5
V gene: TRBV12-3/TRBV12-4
CDR3 protein: CASSLSGTGSETQYF
CDR3 DNA: TGTGCCAGCAGTTTATCCGGGACAGGGAGTGAGACCCAGTACTTC

D gene: TRBD2
clone size: many
J gene: TRBJ2-4
V gene: TRBV20-1
CDR3 protein: CSARDRYRGGVQNIQYF
CDR3 DNA: TGCAGTGCTAGAGATCGGTACCGGGGGGGCGTCCAAAACATTCAGTACTTC

D gene: .
clone size: many
J gene: TRBJ2-5
V gene: TRBV10-3
CDR3 protein: CAISEVLGQETQYF
CDR3 DNA: TGTGCCATCAGTGAGGTTCTAGGCCAAGAGACCCAGTACTTC

D gene: .
clone size: .
J gene: TRBJ2-1
V gene: TRBV9
CDR3 protein: CASSVSWNNEQFF
CDR3 DNA: TGTGCCAGCAGCGTGAGTTGGAACAATGAGCAGTTCTTC

D gene: TRBD1
clone size: few
J gene: TRBJ1-1
V gene: TRBV20-1
CDR3 protein: CSARDSQGGTEAFF
CDR3 DNA: TGCAGTGCTAGAGATAGCCAGGGGGGCACTGAAGCTTTCTTT

D gene: .
clone size: few
J gene: TRBJ1-2
V gene: TRBV5-1
CDR3 protein: CASSLDSTYGYTF
CDR3 DNA: TGCGCCAGCAGCCTCGACAGTACCTATGGCTACACCTTC

D gene: .
clone size: many
J gene: TRBJ2-5
V gene: TRBV29-1
CDR3 protein: CSVRGVGETQYF
CDR3 DNA: TGCAGCGTCCGCGGAGTCGGAGAGACCCAGTACTTC

D gene: .
clone size: once
J gene: TRBJ1-1
V gene: TRBV4-2
CDR3 protein: CASQAGPLNTEAFF
CDR3 DNA: TGTGCCAGCCAAGCCGGACCTTTGAACACTGAAGCTTTCTTT

D gene: TRBD2
clone size: few
J gene: TRBJ2-5
V gene: TRBV15
CDR3 protein: CATSKGLAGTGQETQYF
CDR3 DNA: TGTGCCACCAGCAAGGGACTAGCGGGGACTGGCCAAGAGACCCAGTACTTC

D gene: TRBD2
clone size: many
J gene: TRBJ2-7
V gene: TRBV6-1
CDR3 protein: CASTPGGGRAYEQYF
CDR3 DNA: TGTGCCAGCACTCCCGGGGGGGGCAGAGCGTACGAGCAGTACTTC

D gene: .
clone size: many
J gene: TRBJ2-3
V gene: TRBV7-3
CDR3 protein: CASSSGQTQYF
CDR3 DNA: TGTGCCAGCAGCTCCGGACAGACGCAGTATTTT

D gene: .
clone size: few
J gene: TRBJ2-5
V gene: TRBV4-3
CDR3 protein: CASSQDKGETQYF
CDR3 DNA: TGCGCCAGCAGCCAGGACAAGGGAGAGACCCAGTACTTC

D gene: TRBD2
clone size: many
J gene: TRBJ2-2
V gene: TRBV10-3
CDR3 protein: CAILSGAGEYTGELFF
CDR3 DNA: TGTGCCATTTTATCTGGTGCGGGAGAGTACACCGGGGAGCTGTTTTTT

D gene: .
clone size: many
J gene: TRBJ2-4
V gene: TRBV27
CDR3 protein: CASSETGVAKNIQYF
CDR3 DNA: TGTGCCAGCAGTGAAACGGGAGTGGCCAAAAACATTCAGTACTTC

D gene: .
clone size: few
J gene: TRBJ1-2
V gene: TRBV6-2/TRBV6-3
CDR3 protein: CASSVLNYGYTF
CDR3 DNA: TGTGCCAGCAGTGTCCTAAACTATGGCTACACCTTC

D gene: .
clone size: .
J gene: TRBJ2-1
V gene: TRBV28
CDR3 protein: CASRGGTPQIFYNEQFF
CDR3 DNA: TGTGCCAGCAGGGGGGGGACACCGCAGATTTTCTACAATGAGCAGTTCTTC

D gene: TRBD1
clone size: .
J gene: TRBJ1-2
V gene: TRBV5-6
CDR3 protein: CASSPERDRVSYYGYTF
CDR3 DNA: TGTGCCAGCAGCCCAGAAAGGGACAGGGTTAGCTACTATGGCTACACCTTC

D gene: .
clone size: many
J gene: TRBJ2-2
V gene: TRBV25-1
CDR3 protein: CASSGGTGEVGELFF
CDR3 DNA: TGTGCCAGCAGTGGCGGAACAGGGGAGGTCGGGGAGCTGTTTTTT

D gene: TRBD2
clone size: many
J gene: TRBJ2-5
V gene: TRBV11-2
CDR3 protein: CASSPGRAQETQYF
CDR3 DNA: TGTGCCAGCAGCCCAGGGAGGGCGCAAGAGACCCAGTACTTC

D gene: TRBD1
clone size: few
J gene: TRBJ1-1
V gene: TRBV29-1
CDR3 protein: CSAASGQGAWNTEAFF
CDR3 DNA: TGCAGCGCAGCTAGTGGGCAGGGGGCTTGGAACACTGAAGCTTTCTTT

D gene: TRBD1
clone size: few
J gene: TRBJ1-1
V gene: TRBV5-4
CDR3 protein: CASSPDRGREEAFF
CDR3 DNA: TGTGCCAGCAGCCCTGACAGGGGGCGGGAAGAAGCTTTCTTT

D gene: .
clone size: .
J gene: TRBJ1-5
V gene: TRBV5-1
CDR3 protein: CASRQNLNQPQHF
CDR3 DNA: TGCGCCAGCCGACAGAATTTAAATCAGCCCCAGCATTTT

D gene: .
clone size: .
J gene: TRBJ1-5
V gene: TRBV7-2
CDR3 protein: CASTRQDNQPQHF
CDR3 DNA: TGTGCCAGCACGCGGCAGGATAATCAGCCCCAGCATTTT

D gene: .
clone size: .
J gene: TRBJ2-3
V gene: TRBV7-3
CDR3 protein: CASSLVRGSGTDTQYF
CDR3 DNA: TGTGCCAGCAGCCTAGTAAGGGGTTCTGGCACAGATACGCAGTATTTT

D gene: TRBD1
clone size: many
J gene: TRBJ1-5
V gene: TRBV7-2
CDR3 protein: CASSPGTGGDNQPQHF
CDR3 DNA: TGTGCCAGCAGCCCCGGGACAGGGGGCGACAATCAGCCCCAGCATTTT

D gene: .
clone size: .
J gene: TRBJ1-5
V gene: TRBV6-5
CDR3 protein: CASSYSGGLQPQHF
CDR3 DNA: TGTGCCAGCAGTTACAGTGGAGGGCTTCAGCCCCAGCATTTT

D gene: .
clone size: many
J gene: TRBJ1-2
V gene: TRBV25-1
CDR3 protein: CASSDGYGYTF
CDR3 DNA: TGTGCCAGCAGTGACGGCTATGGCTACACCTTC

D gene: TRBD1
clone size: few
J gene: TRBJ1-2
V gene: TRBV25-1
CDR3 protein: CASSQGQGDYGYTF
CDR3 DNA: TGTGCCAGCAGCCAGGGACAGGGTGACTATGGCTACACCTTC

D gene: .
clone size: few
J gene: TRBJ1-1
V gene: TRBV7-6
CDR3 protein: CASSPRVGMDTEAFF
CDR3 DNA: TGTGCCAGCAGCCCCAGGGTGGGAATGGACACTGAAGCTTTCTTT

D gene: TRBD2
clone size: few
J gene: TRBJ2-3
V gene: TRBV7-3
CDR3 protein: CASSLGTSGAGGTQYF
CDR3 DNA: TGTGCCAGCAGCCTCGGGACTAGCGGGGCCGGGGGGACGCAGTATTTT

D gene: .
clone size: .
J gene: TRBJ1-1
V gene: TRBV28
CDR3 protein: CVYGDNMNTEAFF
CDR3 DNA: TGTGTTTACGGAGATAACATGAACACTGAAGCTTTCTTT

D gene: TRBD2
clone size: .
J gene: TRBJ2-1
V gene: TRBV14
CDR3 protein: CASSFYMAGARNEQFF
CDR3 DNA: TGTGCCAGCAGCTTTTATATGGCGGGAGCGAGGAATGAGCAGTTCTTC

D gene: .
clone size: few
J gene: TRBJ1-1
V gene: TRBV6-9
CDR3 protein: CASRPTPASRNTEAFF
CDR3 DNA: TGTGCCAGCAGACCCACACCCGCTTCGCGGAACACTGAAGCTTTCTTT

D gene: .
clone size: few
J gene: TRBJ2-1
V gene: TRBV20-1
CDR3 protein: CSASQNRPEQFF
CDR3 DNA: TGCAGTGCTAGCCAGAATCGCCCCGAGCAGTTCTTC

D gene: TRBD1
clone size: .
J gene: TRBJ2-2
V gene: TRBV5-1
CDR3 protein: CASSLNPPGQGFTGELFF
CDR3 DNA: TGCGCCAGCAGCCTCAACCCCCCCGGACAGGGTTTTACCGGGGAGCTGTTTTTT

D gene: .
clone size: many
J gene: TRBJ2-5
V gene: TRBV7-2
CDR3 protein: CASSLNNMRGETQYF
CDR3 DNA: TGTGCCAGCAGCTTAAATAACATGAGAGGAGAGACCCAGTACTTC

D gene: .
clone size: few
J gene: TRBJ2-5
V gene: TRBV5-1
CDR3 protein: CASSLAGTDQETQYF
CDR3 DNA: TGCGCCAGCAGCTTGGCCGGTACAGACCAAGAGACCCAGTACTTC

D gene: .
clone size: few
J gene: TRBJ2-3
V gene: TRBV18
CDR3 protein: CASSPVPPSLATDTQYF
CDR3 DNA: TGTGCCAGCTCACCCGTCCCCCCTTCACTAGCCACAGATACGCAGTATTTT

D gene: .
clone size: .
J gene: TRBJ1-3
V gene: TRBV7-6
CDR3 protein: CASSLWQGSGNTIYF
CDR3 DNA: TGTGCCAGCAGCTTATGGCAGGGGTCAGGAAACACCATATATTTT

D gene: .
clone size: many
J gene: TRBJ1-1
V gene: TRBV12-3/TRBV12-4
CDR3 protein: CASSPAGSWWTEAFF
CDR3 DNA: TGTGCCAGCAGTCCTGCCGGGTCTTGGTGGACTGAAGCTTTCTTT

D gene: TRBD1
clone size: .
J gene: TRBJ1-6
V gene: TRBV7-2
CDR3 protein: CASSLVTGGTSPLHF
CDR3 DNA: TGTGCCAGCAGCTTAGTGACAGGGGGCACATCACCCCTCCACTTT

D gene: .
clone size: many
J gene: TRBJ2-1
V gene: TRBV10-3
CDR3 protein: CAIRLSSGDEQFF
CDR3 DNA: TGTGCCATCAGACTGTCTTCGGGCGATGAGCAGTTCTTC

D gene: .
clone size: .
J gene: TRBJ2-2
V gene: TRBV20-1
CDR3 protein: CSARAGGTGELFF
CDR3 DNA: TGCAGTGCTAGGGCCGGGGGCACCGGGGAGCTGTTTTTT

D gene: .
clone size: many
J gene: TRBJ1-4
V gene: TRBV6-5
CDR3 protein: CASSYSVTNEKLFF
CDR3 DNA: TGTGCCAGCAGTTACTCGGTGACTAATGAAAAACTGTTTTTT

D gene: .
clone size: few
J gene: TRBJ1-1
V gene: TRBV4-3
CDR3 protein: CASSQGIRRETEAFF
CDR3 DNA: TGCGCCAGCAGCCAAGGTATTCGGAGGGAGACTGAAGCTTTCTTT

D gene: .
clone size: few
J gene: TRBJ2-7
V gene: TRBV20-1
CDR3 protein: CSATTPRDSREQYF
CDR3 DNA: TGCAGTGCCACCACCCCCAGGGATTCTCGCGAGCAGTACTTC

D gene: .
clone size: few
J gene: TRBJ1-6
V gene: TRBV7-2
CDR3 protein: CASSPFWGGSSPLHF
CDR3 DNA: TGTGCCAGCAGCCCCTTTTGGGGTGGGAGTTCACCCCTCCACTTT

D gene: TRBD1
clone size: .
J gene: TRBJ2-2
V gene: TRBV20-1
CDR3 protein: CSARPGTANTGELFF
CDR3 DNA: TGCAGTGCTAGACCCGGGACAGCGAACACCGGGGAGCTGTTTTTT

D gene: .
clone size: .
J gene: TRBJ1-5
V gene: TRBV6-1
CDR3 protein: CASSSLGAYQPQHF
CDR3 DNA: TGTGCCAGCAGTTCCCTAGGGGCCTATCAGCCCCAGCATTTT